Shown below are 15 T cell receptor beta chains from a single sample sequenced in a study of T cell responses to AZD1222 COVID-19 vaccine. The protocol was immunoSEQ multiplex PCR, while the TCRdb copy is restricted to in-frame clones and leaves out a portion. The table lists about 130,000 clones, approximately 90% of them singletons. Specimen: peripheral blood, collected on day 0 of AZD1222 vaccination. These receptors were obtained from an adult in good health.

The chain is built from TRBV11-2 and TRBJ2-5, with 13 bases that match TRBD2. This CDR3 is built from 16 residues. Germline V gene sequence: CDR1 SGHAT, CDR2 FQNNGV. V dropped 2 bases and J dropped 5; count of bases not matched to a gene: 5. The CDR3 bases are TGTGCCAGCAGCTTATTGACTAGCGGGGGGTCGGAGACCCAGTACTTC. Its translation is CASSLLTSGGSETQYF.

A single count supports this clone. V is TRBV6-5 and J is TRBJ1-3, with D maybe TRBD1 (6 bases). The germline gives CDR1 MNHEY, CDR2 SVGAGI. Trimming removed 0 bases at V and 3 bases at J, with 12 bases between. The CDR3 consists of 16 residues. DNA of the CDR3: TGTGCCAGCAGTTACTCGGCGGGGGCATTTGGAAACACCATATATTTT. Amino acids: CASSYSAGAFGNTIYF.

V usage is TRBV7-3 and J usage is TRBJ1-5; possible D gene TRBD1, 5 bases. The V gene's germline CDR1 is SGHTA and CDR2 FQGTGA. V dropped 6 bases and J dropped 4 bases, with 10 bases sitting between them. The length of the CDR3 is 13 residues. The CDR3 region has the DNA TGTGCCAGCAGTCTACAGGCGAATCAGCCCCAGCATTTT. Translating it yields CASSLQANQPQHF.

The chain couples TRBV10-2 to TRBJ1-2, with D hard to call. In germline, CDR1 is WSHSY, CDR2 SAAADI. This CDR3 region has 13 residues. The germline V and J ends were trimmed by 6 bases and 5 bases, with 13 bases remaining between them. CDR3 loop: CASRRGSRYGYTF. The CDR3 DNA is TGCGCCAGCAGGCGGGGATCTCGGTATGGCTACACCTTC.

The chain carries TRBV13 and TRBJ1-1; D may be TRBD1 (6 bases). With 5 bases removed from V and 5 bases from J, the gap between germline ends came to 21 bases. Germline V gives CDR1 PRHDT, CDR2 FYEKMQ (reference sequence). The CDR3 totals 16 residues. The CDR3 sequence is CASSDAARGSRTEAFF. The CDR3 coding sequence is TGTGCCAGCAGCGACGCGGCTAGGGGGAGTCGGACTGAAGCTTTCTTT.

The genes are TRBV14 and TRBJ1-2; D not certain. CDR1 and CDR2 from the germline V gene are SGHDN and FVKESK. This CDR3 has 15 residues. V lost 4 bases and J 5 bases, leaving 17 bases between the germline ends. The CDR3 spells CASSPVAGAGYGYTF. The CDR3 DNA is TGTGCCAGCAGCCCCGTAGCGGGCGCGGGATATGGCTACACCTTC. Looking up the rest from reference TRBV14 and TRBJ1-2 gives the full variable domain: EAGVTQFPSHSVIEKGQTVTLRCDPISGHDNLYWYRRVMGKEIKFLLHFVKESKQDESGMPNNRFLAERTGGTYSTLKVQPAELEDSGVYFCASSPVAGAGYGYTFGSGTRLTVV.

This clone has only one observation. This chain uses TRBV9 with TRBJ2-3, with D hard to call. Germline-derived CDR1 and CDR2 are SGDLS and YYNGEE. The CDR3 is 13 amino acids. Trimming shortened V by 0 bases and J by 0 bases, and 2 bases separated the two germline ends. CDR3 sequence (DNA): TGTGCCAGCAGCGTAGAGAGCACAGATACGCAGTATTTT. This encodes CASSVESTDTQYF. Combining the CDR3 with reference TRBV9 and TRBJ2-3 gives the whole variable domain DSGVTQTPKHLITATGQRVTLRCSPRSGDLSVYWYQQSLDQGLQFLIQYYNGEERAKGNILERFSAQQFPDLHSELNLSSLELGDSALYFCASSVESTDTQYFGPGTRLTVL.

V gene TRBV7-3 combines with J gene TRBJ1-1, with a tentative D call TRBD1 (5 bases). Trimming left V 5 bases short and J 0 bases short, with 10 bases between. The CDR3 consists of 14 residues. The germline V gene encodes CDR1 SGHTA and CDR2 FQGTGA. DNA for the CDR3: TGTGCCAGCAGCCTTTGGGGGTTGAACACTGAAGCTTTCTTT. This sequence encodes CASSLWGLNTEAFF. Drawing the rest from reference TRBV7-3 and TRBJ1-1, the complete variable domain is GAGVSQTPSNKVTEKGKYVELRCDPISGHTALYWYRQSLGQGPEFLIYFQGTGAADDSGLPNDRFFAVRPEGSVSTLKIQRTERGDSAVYLCASSLWGLNTEAFFGQGTRLTVV.

DNA for the CDR3: TGTGCCAGCAGTTTAGTCGGGAGCTATGGCTACACCTTC. Translated, it gives CASSLVGSYGYTF. J is TRBJ1-2 and V is TRBV28; D is uncertain. Germline lookup yields CDR1 MDHEN and CDR2 SYDVKM. The CDR3 has 13 residues. Between the trimmed V and J ends, which lost 2 bases and 4 bases, there was a span of 8 bases.

The chain joins TRBV24-1 to TRBJ2-3, with D perhaps TRBD2 (7 bases). The CDR3 totals 14 residues. The germline CDR1 and CDR2 sequences are KGHDR and SFDVKD. Trimming shortened V by 6 bases and J by 2 bases, and 11 bases separated the two germline ends. As DNA, the CDR3 is TGTGCCACCAGTAGGGCGGGGGCCACAGATACGCAGTATTTT. Translation gives CATSRAGATDTQYF.

The CDR3 protein is CASSPGVSNQPQHF. CDR3 in DNA: TGTGCCAGCTCACCAGGGGTTAGCAATCAGCCCCAGCATTTT. The rearrangement joins TRBV18 to TRBJ1-5; D is undetermined. The CDR3 contains 14 residues. Deletions cut 2 bases from V and 0 bases from J, with 5 bases between. From germline, CDR1 is KGHSH and CDR2 LQKENI.

The chain combines TRBV7-9 with TRBJ1-5; D not certain. The CDR3 is 14 residues long. V was cut by 5 bases and J by 6 bases, with 14 bases left in between. Per germline, CDR1 SEHNR and CDR2 FQNEAQ (reference sequence). The CDR3 is CASSPGLSIQPQHF. The CDR3 bases are TGTGCCAGCAGCCCCGGGTTGTCCATTCAGCCCCAGCATTTT.

The chain links TRBV10-3 to TRBJ1-1; no reliable D call. This CDR3 region has 12 residues. Germline V gene data show CDR1 as ENHRY and CDR2 as SYGVKD. Trimming shortened V by 0 bases and J by 7 bases, and 6 bases separated the two germline ends. The DNA of the CDR3 is TGTGCCATCAGTGAGTCGAGGGATGAAGCTTTCTTT. Amino acids: CAISESRDEAFF.

The genes are TRBV11-2 and TRBJ1-1, with D tentatively TRBD1 (5 bases). Per the germline V gene, CDR1 is SGHAT and CDR2 is FQNNGV. This CDR3 contains 11 residues. V dropped 5 bases and J dropped 7 bases, with 8 bases sitting between them. This CDR3 is CASSLGLEAFF. CDR3 nucleotide sequence: TGTGCCAGCAGCCTGGGGCTTGAAGCTTTCTTT.

V usage is TRBV7-8 and J usage is TRBJ1-6; 9 nucleotides align to TRBD1. CDR1 is SGHVS, CDR2 FQNEAQ, per germline. With V trimmed by 5 bases and J by 7 bases, 6 bases remained unmatched. This CDR3 comprises 15 residues. CDR3 residues: CASSSFDRGNSPLHF. CDR3 coding DNA: TGTGCCAGCAGCAGTTTTGACAGGGGGAATTCACCCCTCCACTTT.